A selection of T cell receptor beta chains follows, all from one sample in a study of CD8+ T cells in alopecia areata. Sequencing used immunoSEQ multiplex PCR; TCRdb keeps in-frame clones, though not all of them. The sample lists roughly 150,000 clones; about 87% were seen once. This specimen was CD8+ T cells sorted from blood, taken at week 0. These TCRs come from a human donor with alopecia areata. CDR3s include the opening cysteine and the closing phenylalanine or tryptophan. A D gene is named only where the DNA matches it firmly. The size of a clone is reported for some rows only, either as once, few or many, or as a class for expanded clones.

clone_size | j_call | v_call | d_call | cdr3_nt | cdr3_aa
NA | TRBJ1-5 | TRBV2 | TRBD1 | TGTGCCAGCAGTGAAACCGGGACAGGGGGGAATCAGCCCCAGCATTTT | CASSETGTGGNQPQHF
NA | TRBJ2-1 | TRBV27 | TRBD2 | TGTGCCAGCAGCGAAGGGACTAGCGGGTACAATGAGCAGTTCTTC | CASSEGTSGYNEQFF
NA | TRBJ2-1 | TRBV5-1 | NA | TGCGCCAGCAGCTTGGAAGGAACCCTGTTAGAGCAGTTCTTC | CASSLEGTLLEQFF
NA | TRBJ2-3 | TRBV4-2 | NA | TGTGCCAGCAGCCAAGACTATGGCACTAGCACAGATACGCAGTATTTT | CASSQDYGTSTDTQYF
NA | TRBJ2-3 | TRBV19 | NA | TGTGCCAGTAGTCCACGGACAGGGAGGGACACAGATACGCAGTATTTT | CASSPRTGRDTDTQYF
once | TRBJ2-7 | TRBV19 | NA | TGTGCCAGTGCCTACGGGACCTCCTACGAGCAGTACTTC | CASAYGTSYEQYF
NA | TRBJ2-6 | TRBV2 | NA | TGTGCCAGCAGTCAGGGTGCTGGGGCCAACGTCCTGACTTTC | CASSQGAGANVLTF
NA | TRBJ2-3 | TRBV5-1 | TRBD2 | TGCGCCAGCAGCTTCTTTGGACTAGCCCCGGCAGATACGCAGTATTTT | CASSFFGLAPADTQYF
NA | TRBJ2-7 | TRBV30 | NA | TGTGCCTGGAGTGAACAGGGGAGGGCTTCTGGCGAGCAGTACTTC | CAWSEQGRASGEQYF
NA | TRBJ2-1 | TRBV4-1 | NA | TGCGCCAGCAGCCAAGTTGCAAGCTCCTACAATGAGCAGTTCTTC | CASSQVASSYNEQFF
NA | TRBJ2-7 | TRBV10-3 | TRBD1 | TGTGCCATCAGTCCTGGACAGGGGGCTTTCGAGCAGTACTTC | CAISPGQGAFEQYF
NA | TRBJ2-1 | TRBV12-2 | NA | TGTGCAAGTCGCTTACTTAAACCTCCGGGACCCATCCGCTCCTACAATGAGCAGTTCTTC | CASRLLKPPGPIRSYNEQFF
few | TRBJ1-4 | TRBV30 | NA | TGTGCCTGGAGCGGGCTTCCCCTTCGAGGACAGTTAGGAAAACTGTTTTTT | CAWSGLPLRGQLGKLFF
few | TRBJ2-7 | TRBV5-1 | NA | TGCGCCAGCAGCTTGATTGAGGGCGAGCAGTACTTC | CASSLIEGEQYF
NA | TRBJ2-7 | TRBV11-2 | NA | TGTGCCAGCAGCATATATCTCGGACCCTACGAGCAGTACTTC | CASSIYLGPYEQYF
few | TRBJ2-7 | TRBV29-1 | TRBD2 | TGCAGCGCGGGACTAGCGGATCCTATCTACGAGCAGTACTTC | CSAGLADPIYEQYF
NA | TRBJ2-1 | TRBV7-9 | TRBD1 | TGTGCCAGCAGCTTAGAGACAGGGTACAATGAGCAGTTCTTC | CASSLETGYNEQFF
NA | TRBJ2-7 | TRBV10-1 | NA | TGCGCCAGCAGTGACCCGGACGCCTACGAGCAGTACTTC | CASSDPDAYEQYF
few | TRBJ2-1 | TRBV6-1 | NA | TGTGCCAGCAGTTATTTAGAAGGGGGGAATGAGCAGTTCTTC | CASSYLEGGNEQFF
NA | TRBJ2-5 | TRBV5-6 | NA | TGTGCCAGCAGCTTGTACGACAGAGCAGAAGAGACCCAGTACTTC | CASSLYDRAEETQYF
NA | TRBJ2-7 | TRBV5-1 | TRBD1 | TGCGCCAGCAGCCCCGGGACAGGGAGCTACGAGCAGTACTTC | CASSPGTGSYEQYF
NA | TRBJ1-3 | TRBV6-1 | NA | TGTGCCAGCAGTCCTGACAGAACCTCTGGAAACACCATATATTTT | CASSPDRTSGNTIYF
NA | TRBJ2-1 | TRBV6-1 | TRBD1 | TGTGCCAGCAGTGACAGGGGGCACAATGAGCAGTTCTTC | CASSDRGHNEQFF
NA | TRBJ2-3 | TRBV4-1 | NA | TGCGCCAGCAGCCAAGCGGGGGCCAGCACAGATACGCAGTATTTT | CASSQAGASTDTQYF
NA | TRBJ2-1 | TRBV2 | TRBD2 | TGTGCCAGCAGTATCGGCGGGGGGCCGTACAATGAGCAGTTCTTC | CASSIGGGPYNEQFF
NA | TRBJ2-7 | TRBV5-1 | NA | TGCGCCAGCAGTGGGGGCGAGTACGAGCAGTACTTC | CASSGGEYEQYF
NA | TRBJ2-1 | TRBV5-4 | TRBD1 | TGTGCCAGCAGCTCCCCCGGGACAGGGCCCTCGGGCTACAATGAGCAGTTCTTC | CASSSPGTGPSGYNEQFF
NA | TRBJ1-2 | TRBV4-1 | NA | TGCGCCAGCGACGAGGGGGGGCAGCTCGGCGGCTACACCTTC | CASDEGGQLGGYTF
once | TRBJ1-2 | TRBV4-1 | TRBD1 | TGCGCCAGCAGCCAAGTGGGACAGGGACAAAAAGGTGACAGCTACACCTTC | CASSQVGQGQKGDSYTF
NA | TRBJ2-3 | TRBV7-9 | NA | TGTGCCATCGAGGTAGGCGGACGAAACCTTATAAGCACAGATACGCAGTATTTT | CAIEVGGRNLISTDTQYF
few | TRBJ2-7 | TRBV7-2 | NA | TGTGCCAGCAGCTGGGACCGATCCCCCGGGTACGAGCAGTACTTC | CASSWDRSPGYEQYF
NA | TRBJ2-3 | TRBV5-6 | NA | TGTGCCAGCAGCTTGGGGGGGTTTACGCAGTATTTT | CASSLGGFTQYF
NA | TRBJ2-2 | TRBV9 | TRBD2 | TGTGCCAGCAGCCTTAGCGGGAGAGATACCGGGGAGCTGTTTTTT | CASSLSGRDTGELFF
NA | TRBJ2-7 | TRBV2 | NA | TGTGCCAGCAGTGAAGCGCTAGTTTTGGGCAATACGGACTTC | CASSEALVLGNTDF
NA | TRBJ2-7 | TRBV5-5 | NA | TGTGCCAGCAGCTTGGGATTAACCTACGAGCAGTACTTC | CASSLGLTYEQYF
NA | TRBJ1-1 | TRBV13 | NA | TGTGCCAGCAGCTTAGCCTCTGGACAGTTGAACACTGAAGCTTTCTTT | CASSLASGQLNTEAFF
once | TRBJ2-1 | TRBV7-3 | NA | TGTGCCAGCAGCTTAGAGGGAGGCAATGAGCAGTTCTTC | CASSLEGGNEQFF
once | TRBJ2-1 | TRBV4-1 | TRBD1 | TGCGCCAGCGGATCAAGACAGGGGGCGGACAATGAGCAGTTCTTC | CASGSRQGADNEQFF
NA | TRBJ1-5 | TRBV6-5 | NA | TGTGCCAGCAGTTACGTTGTGGGGTCAGAGCCCCAGCATTTT | CASSYVVGSEPQHF
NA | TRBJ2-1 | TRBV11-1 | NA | TGTGCCAGCAGCCTACTCAAGAGCTCCTACAATGAGCAGTTCTTC | CASSLLKSSYNEQFF
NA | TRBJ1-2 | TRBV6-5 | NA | TGTGCCAGCAGTTACGGCAGCATGGATGGCTACACCTTC | CASSYGSMDGYTF
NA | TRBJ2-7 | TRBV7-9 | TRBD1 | TGTGCCAGCAGCTCGGACAGGTACTACTCCTACGAGCAGTACTTC | CASSSDRYYSYEQYF
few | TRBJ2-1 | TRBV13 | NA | TGTGCCAGCAGCCCAATGGAGACTACTAGCTCCTACAATGAGCAGTTCTTC | CASSPMETTSSYNEQFF
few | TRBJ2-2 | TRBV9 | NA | TGTGCCAGCAGCGTAGACACCGGGGAGCTGTTTTTT | CASSVDTGELFF
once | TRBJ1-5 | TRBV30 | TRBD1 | TGTGCCTGGAGTAAACGACAGGGGAATCAGCCCCAGCATTTT | CAWSKRQGNQPQHF